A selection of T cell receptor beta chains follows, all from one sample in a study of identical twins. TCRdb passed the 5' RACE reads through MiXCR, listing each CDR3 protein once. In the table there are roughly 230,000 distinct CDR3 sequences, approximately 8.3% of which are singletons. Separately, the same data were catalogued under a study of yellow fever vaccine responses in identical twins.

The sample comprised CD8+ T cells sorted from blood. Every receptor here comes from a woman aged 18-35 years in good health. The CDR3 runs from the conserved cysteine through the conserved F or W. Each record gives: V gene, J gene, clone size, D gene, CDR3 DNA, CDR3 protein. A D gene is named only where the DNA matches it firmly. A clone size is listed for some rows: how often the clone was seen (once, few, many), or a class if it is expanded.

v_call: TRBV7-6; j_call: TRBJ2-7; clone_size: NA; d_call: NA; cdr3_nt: TGTGCCAGCAGCTTAGACGCCGACGGGAGAGGCTACGAGCAGTACTTC; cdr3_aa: CASSLDADGRGYEQYF
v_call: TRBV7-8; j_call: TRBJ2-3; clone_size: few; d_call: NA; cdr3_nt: TGTGCCAGCAGCCCAGCCGGGAGTAGCACAGATACGCAGTATTTT; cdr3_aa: CASSPAGSSTDTQYF
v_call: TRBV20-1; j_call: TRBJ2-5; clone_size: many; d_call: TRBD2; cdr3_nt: TGCAGTGCTAGAGAGACTAGCGGGATATGGGGAGAGACCCAGTACTTC; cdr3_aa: CSARETSGIWGETQYF
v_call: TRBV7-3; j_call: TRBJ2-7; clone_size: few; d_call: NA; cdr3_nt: TGTGCCAGCAGCTTAACCGGGACCGAGTTTTACGAGCAGTACTTC; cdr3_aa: CASSLTGTEFYEQYF
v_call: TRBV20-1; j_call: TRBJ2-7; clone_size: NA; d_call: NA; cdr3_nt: TGCAGTGGATCGACAGGTTCCTACGAGCAGTACTTC; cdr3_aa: CSGSTGSYEQYF
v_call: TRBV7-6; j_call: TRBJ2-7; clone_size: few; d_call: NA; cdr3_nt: TGTGCCAGCAGCTTAAGGCGAGGGGTTTTTGGGACGCACGGGGAGCAGTACTTC; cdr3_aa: CASSLRRGVFGTHGEQYF
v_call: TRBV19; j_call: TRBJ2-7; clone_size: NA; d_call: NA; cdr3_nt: TGTGCCAGTAGTCCTGGACTTTTCTACGAGCAGTACTTC; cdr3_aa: CASSPGLFYEQYF
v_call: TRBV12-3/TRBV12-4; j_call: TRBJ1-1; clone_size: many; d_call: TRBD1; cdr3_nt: TGTGCCAGCAGTCCTGGGACAGGGAGGGAAGCTTTCTTT; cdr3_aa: CASSPGTGREAFF
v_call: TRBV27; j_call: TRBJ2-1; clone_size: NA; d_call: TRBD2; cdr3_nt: TGTGCCAGCAGTTCCCTGGGACTAGCGGGAGGGCTAGCCTACAATGAGCAGTTCTTC; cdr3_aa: CASSSLGLAGGLAYNEQFF
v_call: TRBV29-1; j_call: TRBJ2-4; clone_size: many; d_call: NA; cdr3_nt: TGCAGCGTTGAACTACGGGAACTAGCCAAAAACATTCAGTACTTC; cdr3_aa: CSVELRELAKNIQYF
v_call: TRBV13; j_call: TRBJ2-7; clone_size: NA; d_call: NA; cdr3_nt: TGTGCCAGCAGCTTAACTGGGGAGGGGGCTTACGAGCAGTACTTC; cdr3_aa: CASSLTGEGAYEQYF
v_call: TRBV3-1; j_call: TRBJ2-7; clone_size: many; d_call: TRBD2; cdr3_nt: TGTGCCAGCAGCCGGGAGCGGGGGCAATCCTACGAGCAGTACTTC; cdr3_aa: CASSRERGQSYEQYF
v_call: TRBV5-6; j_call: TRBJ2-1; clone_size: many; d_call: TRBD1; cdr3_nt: TGTGCCAGCAGCACGGGACAGGGAAATTACAATGAGCAGTTCTTC; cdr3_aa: CASSTGQGNYNEQFF
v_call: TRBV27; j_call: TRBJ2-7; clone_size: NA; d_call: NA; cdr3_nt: TGTGCCAGCAGTTTTCAGGGACCTACCTACGAGCAGTACTTC; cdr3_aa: CASSFQGPTYEQYF
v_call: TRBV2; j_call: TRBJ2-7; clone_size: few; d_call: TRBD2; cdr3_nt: TGTGCCAGCAGTGGCACCGGGACTAGCGGGAGCAACGAGCAGTACTTC; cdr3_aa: CASSGTGTSGSNEQYF
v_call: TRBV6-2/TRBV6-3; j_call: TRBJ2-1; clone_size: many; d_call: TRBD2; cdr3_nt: TGTGCCAGCAGTTACTCGCCGGCGGGAGCTGGTGGGGATGAGCAGTTCTTC; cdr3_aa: CASSYSPAGAGGDEQFF
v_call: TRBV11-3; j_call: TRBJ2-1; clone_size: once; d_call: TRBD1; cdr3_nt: TGTGCCAGCAGCACAATGGACAGGGCCAATGAGCAGTTCTTC; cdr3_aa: CASSTMDRANEQFF
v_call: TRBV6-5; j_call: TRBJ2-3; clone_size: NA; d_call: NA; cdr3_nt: TGTGCCAGCAGTTACTTTACAGGGCAGGCCGCAGATACGCAGTATTTT; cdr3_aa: CASSYFTGQAADTQYF
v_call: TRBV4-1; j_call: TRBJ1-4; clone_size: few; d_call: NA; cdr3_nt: TGCGCCAGCAGCCAAGCCGGGTCGGAGGAAGAAAAACTGTTTTTT; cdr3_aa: CASSQAGSEEEKLFF
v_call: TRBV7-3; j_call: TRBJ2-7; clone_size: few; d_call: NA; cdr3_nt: TGTGCCAGCAGCCTAATCGGGGGCATTGGGGACGAGCAGTACTTC; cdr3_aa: CASSLIGGIGDEQYF
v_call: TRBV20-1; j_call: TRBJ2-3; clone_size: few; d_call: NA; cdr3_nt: TGCAGTGCTAGAGTTGGGGATACGCAGTATTTT; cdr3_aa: CSARVGDTQYF
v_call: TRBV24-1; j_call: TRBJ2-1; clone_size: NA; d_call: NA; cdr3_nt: TGTGCCACCAGTGATCCGGACCGGAATGAGCAGTTCTTC; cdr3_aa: CATSDPDRNEQFF
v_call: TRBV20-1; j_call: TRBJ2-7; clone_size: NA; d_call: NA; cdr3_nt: TGCAGTGCAAGCTTAAGGGACTTCTACGAGCAGTACTTC; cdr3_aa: CSASLRDFYEQYF
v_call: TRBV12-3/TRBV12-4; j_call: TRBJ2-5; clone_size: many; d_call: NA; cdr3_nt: TGTGCCAGCAGGTTGGGGGTGGTCCAAGAGACCCAGTACTTC; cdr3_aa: CASRLGVVQETQYF
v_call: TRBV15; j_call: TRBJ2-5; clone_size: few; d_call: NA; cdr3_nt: TGTGCCACAGCGGAGCTCCAAGAGACCCAGTACTTC; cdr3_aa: CATAELQETQYF